The 13 T cell receptor beta chains below all came from one sample that was sequenced in a study of blood T cell repertoires in COVID-19. The method was immunoSEQ multiplex PCR; TCRdb's version includes in-frame clones alone and lacks a portion of them. The sample lists approximately 140,000 clones, 86% occurring once. The sequenced sample was peripheral blood. The receptors shown here come from a man in his 70s with acute or convalescent COVID-19.

The chain links TRBV19 to TRBJ2-3, with D maybe TRBD2 (5 bases). CDR1 is LNHDA, CDR2 SQIVND, per germline (reference sequence). This CDR3 is built from 15 residues. V lost 3 bases, J lost 3 bases, and 13 bases lay in between. The CDR3 protein is CASSILGTGTDTQYF. CDR3 nucleotides: TGTGCCAGTAGTATTTTGGGTACGGGAACAGATACGCAGTATTTT. Complete variable domain (other parts from reference TRBV19 and TRBJ2-3): DGGITQSPKYLFRKEGQNVTLSCEQNLNHDAMYWYRQDPGQGLRLIYYSQIVNDFQKGDIAEGYSVSREKKESFPLTVTSAQKNPTAFYLCASSILGTGTDTQYFGPGTRLTVL.

The chain uses TRBV7-8 and TRBJ2-1; 7 nucleotides agree with TRBD2. Germline CDR1 SGHVS, CDR2 FQNEAQ. The CDR3 runs 14 residues. V was pared by 5 bases and J by 4 bases, with 5 bases of the junction left unmatched. In DNA, the CDR3 is TGTGCCAGCAGCCCCTTAGCGGGTTACAATGAGCAGTTCTTC. It yields the protein CASSPLAGYNEQFF.

This chain uses TRBV2 with TRBJ2-7, with D tentatively TRBD2 (6 bases). CDR1 is SNHLY, CDR2 FYNNEI, per germline. V was shortened by 3 bases and J by 0 bases, with 12 bases between the two germline ends. This CDR3 has 15 residues. CDR3 in amino acids: CASSEGGSDSYEQYF. In nucleotides, the CDR3 is TGTGCCAGCAGTGAGGGGGGTAGTGACTCCTACGAGCAGTACTTC.

This clone has a single count. This rearrangement joins TRBV29-1 to TRBJ2-5, with TRBD1 matching over 10 bases. CDR1 is SQVTM and CDR2 is ANQGSEA in the germline V gene. Trimming took 0 bases from V and 5 from J; bases not matched to a gene: 3. This CDR3 is 14 amino acids long. Written as DNA, the CDR3 is TGCAGCGTTGAAGACGGGACAGGGGTTGAGACCCAGTACTTC. The encoded protein is CSVEDGTGVETQYF.

This sequence joins TRBV7-6 and TRBJ1-5; the D gene is possibly TRBD1 (6 bases). The V end lost 5 bases, the J end lost 6 bases, and 20 bases lay between the germline ends. CDR3 length: 16 residues. Germline V gene lookup returns CDR1 SGHVS and CDR2 FNYEAQ. The CDR3 here is CASSPRVSTGGQPQHF. The DNA of the CDR3 is TGTGCCAGCAGCCCTCGGGTGTCGACAGGAGGTCAGCCCCAGCATTTT. The full variable domain, completed using reference TRBV7-6 and TRBJ1-5, is GAGVSQSPRYKVTKRGQDVALRCDPISGHVSLYWYRQALGQGPEFLTYFNYEAQQDKSGLPNDRFSAERPEGSISTLTIQRTEQRDSAMYRCASSPRVSTGGQPQHFGDGTRLSIL.

The chain combines TRBV6-2 or TRBV6-3 with TRBJ1-5; D gene ambiguous. Trimming removed 2 bases from V and 2 bases from J, with 10 bases in between. Germline V gene sequence: CDR1 MNHEY, CDR2 SVGEGT. The CDR3 totals 15 residues. The CDR3 reads CASSYPGFRNQPQHF. The CDR3 DNA follows: TGTGCCAGCAGTTACCCCGGGTTTCGCAATCAGCCCCAGCATTTT.

The rearrangement links TRBV19 to TRBJ2-5; D is unclear. In germline, CDR1 is LNHDA, CDR2 SQIVND (reference sequence). The ends were cut back, 3 bases at V and 2 bases at J, with 7 bases in the middle. This CDR3 region has 13 residues. The CDR3 sequence: CASSMGRQETQYF. Written as DNA, the CDR3 is TGTGCCAGTAGTATGGGCAGACAAGAGACCCAGTACTTC.

The V call is TRBV5-1, the J call TRBJ1-5; maybe TRBD1 (6 bases). The CDR3 is 13 amino acids. In germline, CDR1 is SGHRS, CDR2 YFSETQ. Trimming left V 4 bases short and J 6 bases short, with 11 bases between. The CDR3 nucleotides are TGCGCCAGCAGCGGGGGCGCGGGTCAGCCCCAGCATTTT. It translates to CASSGGAGQPQHF.

This rearrangement joins TRBV28 to TRBJ1-5; D is perhaps TRBD1 (5 bases). The V and J ends lost 6 bases and 0 bases respectively, with 27 bases between them. The CDR3 spans 20 residues. Looked up from germline, CDR1 is MDHEN and CDR2 is SYDVKM. The DNA of the CDR3 is TGTGCCAGCAGCTTACCGCCGATAGACAGCCAACTTTATAGCAATCAGCCCCAGCATTTT. The encoded protein is CASSLPPIDSQLYSNQPQHF.

The chain employs TRBV5-1 and TRBJ2-1, with 7 bases fitting TRBD1. CDR3 length: 17 residues. Trimming at V came to 0 bases and at J to 1 base, leaving 7 bases not matched to a gene. Germline CDR1 reads SGHRS; CDR2 reads YFSETQ. Here the CDR3 DNA reads TGCGCCAGCAGCTTGGAACAGGGGATGAGGTCCTACAATGAGCAGTTCTTC. Translation: CASSLEQGMRSYNEQFF.

The chain has TRBV6-4 and TRBJ1-2, with D tentatively TRBD1 (5 bases). Germline CDR1 reads MRHNA; CDR2 reads SNTAGT. CDR3 length equals 13 residues. Trimming took 2 bases from V and 8 from J, leaving 12 bases between them. CDR3 DNA sequence: TGTGCCAGCAGTGACGGCAGGGCTTGGGGCTACACCTTC. As protein: CASSDGRAWGYTF.

The CDR3 DNA follows: TGCGCCAGCAGCTCAACGGGACAGGGTAACACTGAAGCTTTCTTT. Protein product: CASSSTGQGNTEAFF. The V call is TRBV5-1, the J call TRBJ1-1; 9 bases are shared with TRBD1. V gave up 3 bases and J gave up 2 bases; unmatched junction bases: 5. CDR3 size: 15 residues. Germline CDR1 is SGHRS and CDR2 is YFSETQ. Full variable domain (rest looked up from reference TRBV5-1 and TRBJ1-1): KAGVTQTPRYLIKTRGQQVTLSCSPISGHRSVSWYQQTPGQGLQFLFEYFSETQRNKGNFPGRFSGRQFSNSRSEMNVSTLELGDSALYLCASSSTGQGNTEAFFGQGTRLTVV.

This clone has only a few counts. The chain has TRBV29-1 and TRBJ1-2; the match to TRBD1 covers 7 bases. Germline CDR1 reads SQVTM; CDR2 reads ANQGSEA. J gave up 2 bases and V 1 base, and 1 base lay outside the gene matches. CDR3 size: 13 residues. CDR3 sequence: CSVEVTGNYGYTF. Here the CDR3 DNA reads TGCAGCGTTGAAGTGACAGGGAACTATGGCTACACCTTC.